A selection of T cell receptor beta chains follows, all from one sample in a study of cytomegalovirus exposure and HLA in healthy donors. Clones were sequenced by immunoSEQ multiplex PCR, and TCRdb holds only the in-frame ones, with some missing. The table shows under 150,000 clones, with around 80% occurring only once. The sample consisted of PBMCs. Every receptor here comes from a woman aged 35 to 49 in good health and CMV-seronegative. The CDR3 runs from the conserved cysteine through the conserved F or W. The D gene is left open where the match is weak. Size values are once, few and many counts, or a class for expanded clones, and some rows have none.

>TRBV28|.|.|TRBJ2-7
CACSPTGTYEQYF
TGTGCCTGCTCCCCGACAGGCACCTACGAGCAGTACTTC
>TRBV28|few|TRBD1|TRBJ2-7
CASSLWTGGSGEQYF
TGTGCCAGCAGTCTATGGACAGGGGGCAGCGGTGAGCAGTACTTC
>TRBV5-4|.|.|TRBJ1-1
CASWEGLQNTEAFF
TGTGCCAGCTGGGAGGGGCTTCAGAACACTGAAGCTTTCTTT
>TRBV7-3|.|.|TRBJ2-7
CASSLNGGPNYEQYF
TGTGCCAGCAGCTTAAATGGCGGTCCAAATTACGAGCAGTACTTC
>TRBV9|.|TRBD1|TRBJ1-1
CASSGAPGQEYPEAFF
TGTGCCAGCAGTGGTGCACCGGGACAGGAGTACCCTGAAGCTTTCTTT
>TRBV12-5|once|.|TRBJ2-5
CASGHPSYSVQGLPETQYF
TGTGCTAGTGGCCACCCATCCTACTCGGTCCAGGGCCTGCCGGAGACCCAGTACTTC
>TRBV6-5|.|.|TRBJ2-2
CASSYGGGLNTGELFF
TGTGCCAGCAGTTACGGAGGAGGCCTTAACACCGGGGAGCTGTTTTTT
>TRBV28|.|TRBD1|TRBJ1-3
CASSLEGQGSWPGNTIYF
TGTGCCAGCAGTCTTGAAGGACAGGGAAGTTGGCCTGGAAACACCATATATTTT
>TRBV5-6|once|.|TRBJ1-1
CASTLGGNTEAFF
TGTGCCAGCACCCTCGGAGGGAACACTGAAGCTTTCTTT
>TRBV27|.|TRBD1|TRBJ1-1
CASSYRGLNTEAFF
TGTGCCAGCAGTTACAGGGGATTGAACACTGAAGCTTTCTTT
>TRBV5-8|once|.|TRBJ2-3
CASSFLYNRDKADTQYF
TGTGCCAGCAGCTTCCTCTACAACAGGGATAAGGCAGATACGCAGTATTTT
>TRBV5-4|.|.|TRBJ1-2
CASSLRGLHRYGYTF
TGTGCCAGCAGTTTGAGGGGCCTTCATCGTTATGGCTACACCTTC